This T cell receptor (beta chain) comes out of a study of graft-versus-host responses after intestinal transplantation. Study details: Recipients obtained multivisceral, liver-intestinal, or isolated intestinal transplants. Once they had received anti-thymocyte globulin induction, all recipients took tacrolimus and steroids for about three years. Study results and limitations: With peak circulating GvH clone levels came an association with early post-transplant HvG declines. Detection of GvH clones occurred in recipient marrow, and some had their first appearance in ileum or blood.

Researchers processed graft tissue to release intraepithelial and lamina propria lymphocytes. Trimming took 5 bases from V and 0 from J; bases not matched to a gene: 6. CDR3 length equals 16 residues. The germline gives CDR1 SGHNT, CDR2 YYREEE (reference sequence). To note about this clone: Its target is unknown.

Repertoires were generated with immunoSEQ multiplex PCR, while TCRdb's copy carries only in-frame clones and drops some. Of approximately 15,000 clones in the sample, 65% to 80% were seen once. The TCR comes from a human patient who received an intestinal transplant, so some T cells may come from the graft donor. The chain joins TRBV5-4 to TRBJ2-3; 10 bases line up with TRBD2. Sequenced material: ileum tissue, taken just under 28 days after intestinal transplant. CDR3 DNA sequence: TGTGCCAGCAGATATTTTAGCGGGGGGAGCACAGATACGCAGTATTTT. Its protein is CASRYFSGGSTDTQYF.